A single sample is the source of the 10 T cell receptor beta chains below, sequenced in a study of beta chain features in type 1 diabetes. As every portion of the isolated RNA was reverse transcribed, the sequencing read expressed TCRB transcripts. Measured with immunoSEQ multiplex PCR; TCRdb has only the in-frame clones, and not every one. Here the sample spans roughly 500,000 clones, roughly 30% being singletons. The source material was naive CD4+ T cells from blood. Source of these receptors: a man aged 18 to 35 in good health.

The CDR3 DNA is TGTGCCAGCAGCGTTGGGACGGCCGTTTCCTACGAGCAGTACTTC. It yields the protein CASSVGTAVSYEQYF. The V gene is TRBV9, the J gene TRBJ2-7, with D perhaps TRBD1 or TRBD2 (5 bases each). Germline loops: CDR1 SGDLS, CDR2 YYNGEE. Trimming took 2 bases from V and 1 from J, leaving 13 bases between them. This CDR3 comprises 15 residues. The full variable domain, rest sourced from reference TRBV9 and TRBJ2-7, is DSGVTQTPKHLITATGQRVTLRCSPRSGDLSVYWYQQSLDQGLQFLIQYYNGEERAKGNILERFSAQQFPDLHSELNLSSLELGDSALYFCASSVGTAVSYEQYFGPGTRLTVT.

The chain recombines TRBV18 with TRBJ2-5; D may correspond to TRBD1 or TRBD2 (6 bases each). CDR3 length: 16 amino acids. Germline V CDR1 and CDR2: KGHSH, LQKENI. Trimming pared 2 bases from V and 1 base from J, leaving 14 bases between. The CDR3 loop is CASSPLLGGIQETQYF. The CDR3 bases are TGTGCCAGCTCACCATTGCTAGGGGGGATCCAAGAGACCCAGTACTTC.

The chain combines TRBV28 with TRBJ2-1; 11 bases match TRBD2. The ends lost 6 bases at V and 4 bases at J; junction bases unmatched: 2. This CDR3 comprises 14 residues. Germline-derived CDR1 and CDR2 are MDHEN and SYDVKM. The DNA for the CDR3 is TGTGCCAGCAGCGTAGCGGGAGGGTACAATGAGCAGTTCTTC. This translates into CASSVAGGYNEQFF.

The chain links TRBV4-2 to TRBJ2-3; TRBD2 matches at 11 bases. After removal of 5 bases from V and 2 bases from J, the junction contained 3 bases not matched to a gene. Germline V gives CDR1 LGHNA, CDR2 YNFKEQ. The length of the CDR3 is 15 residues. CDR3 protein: CASSETSGNTDTQYF. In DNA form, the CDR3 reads TGTGCCAGCAGCGAGACTAGCGGGAACACAGATACGCAGTATTTT.

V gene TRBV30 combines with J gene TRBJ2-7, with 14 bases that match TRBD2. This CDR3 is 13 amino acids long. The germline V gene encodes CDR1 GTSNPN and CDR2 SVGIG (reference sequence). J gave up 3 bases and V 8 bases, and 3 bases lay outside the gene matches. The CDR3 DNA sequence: TGTGCCATTGGGACTAGCGGGAGCTACGAGCAGTACTTC. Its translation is CAIGTSGSYEQYF.

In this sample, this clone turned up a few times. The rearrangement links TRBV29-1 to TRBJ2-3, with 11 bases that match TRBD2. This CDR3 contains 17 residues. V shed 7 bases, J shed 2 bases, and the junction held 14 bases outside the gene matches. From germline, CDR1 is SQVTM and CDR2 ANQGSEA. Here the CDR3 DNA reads TGCAGCGGAGGGGGCCAAACTAGCGGGAGTTACACAGATACGCAGTATTTT. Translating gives CSGGGQTSGSYTDTQYF.

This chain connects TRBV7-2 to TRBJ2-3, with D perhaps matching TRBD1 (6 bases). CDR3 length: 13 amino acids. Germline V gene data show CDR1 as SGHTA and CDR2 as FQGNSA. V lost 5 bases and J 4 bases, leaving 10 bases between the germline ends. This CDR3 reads CASSIRGADTQYF. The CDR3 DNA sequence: TGTGCCAGCAGCATCAGGGGCGCAGATACGCAGTATTTT. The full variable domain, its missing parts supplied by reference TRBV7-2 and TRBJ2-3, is GAGVSQSPSNKVTEKGKDVELRCDPISGHTALYWYRQSLGQGLEFLIYFQGNSAPDKSGLPSDRFSAERTGGSVSTLTIQRTQQEDSAVYLCASSIRGADTQYFGPGTRLTVL.

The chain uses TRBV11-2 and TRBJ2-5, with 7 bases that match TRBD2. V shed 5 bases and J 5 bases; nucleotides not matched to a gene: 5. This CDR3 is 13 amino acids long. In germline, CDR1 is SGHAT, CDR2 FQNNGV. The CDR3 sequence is CASSRAGEETQYF. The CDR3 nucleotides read TGTGCCAGCAGCCGGGCGGGGGAGGAGACCCAGTACTTC.

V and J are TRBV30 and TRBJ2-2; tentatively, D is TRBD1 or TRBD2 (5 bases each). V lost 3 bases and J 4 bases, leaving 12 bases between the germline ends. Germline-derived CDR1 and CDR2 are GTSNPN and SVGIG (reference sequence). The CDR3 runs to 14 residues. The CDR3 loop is CAWRLRGLTGELFF. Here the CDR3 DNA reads TGTGCCTGGAGACTTCGGGGCCTCACCGGGGAGCTGTTTTTT.

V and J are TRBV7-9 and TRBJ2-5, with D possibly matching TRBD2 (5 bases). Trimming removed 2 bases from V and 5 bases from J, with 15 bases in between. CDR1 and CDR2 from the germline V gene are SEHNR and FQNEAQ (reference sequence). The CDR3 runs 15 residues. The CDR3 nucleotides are TGTGCCAGCAGCTTATACGACTACCCCCTGGAGACCCAGTACTTC. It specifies CASSLYDYPLETQYF.